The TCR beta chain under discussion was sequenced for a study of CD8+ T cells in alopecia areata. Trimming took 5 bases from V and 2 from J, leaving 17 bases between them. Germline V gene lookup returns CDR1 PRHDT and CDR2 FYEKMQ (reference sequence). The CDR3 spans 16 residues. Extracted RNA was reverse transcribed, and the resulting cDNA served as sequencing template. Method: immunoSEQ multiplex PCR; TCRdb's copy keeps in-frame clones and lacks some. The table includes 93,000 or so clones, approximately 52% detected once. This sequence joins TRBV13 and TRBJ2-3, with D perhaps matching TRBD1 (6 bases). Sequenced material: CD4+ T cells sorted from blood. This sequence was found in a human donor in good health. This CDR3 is CASSRFRGTLTDTQYF. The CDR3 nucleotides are TGTGCCAGCAGCAGATTTAGGGGGACCCTCACAGATACGCAGTATTTT.